This T cell receptor beta chain derives from a study of shared clonotypes between healthy human individuals. Positive CCR7 selection of CD45RO-negative cells yielded the naive CD8 cells, and terminally differentiated effector memory CD45RA+ cells were excluded. The V gene's germline CDR1 is SGHRS and CDR2 YFSETQ. Trimming removed 0 bases from V and 1 base from J; junction bases left unmatched: 1. The CDR3 spans 15 residues. Study-level results: A handful of donors showed sharing of about 4.7% of naive CD4 clonotypes. A small donor pool kept down the genetic and exposure-history diversity that was represented.

About this clone: Its specificity is not known. The sample holds other DNA sequences that translate to the same CDR3.

Assay used: immunoSEQ multiplex PCR; TCRdb lists only in-frame clones, some missing. The repertoire has about 2 million clones, approximately 94% of them found once; the top ten carry approximately 1.2%. The chain has TRBV5-1 and TRBJ2-1; 7 nucleotides line up with TRBD2. This TCR was recovered from a man between 18 and 29 years old in good health. Sequenced sample: naive CD8+ T cells sorted from blood. This CDR3 is CASSLVGGSYNEQFF. The CDR3 DNA reads as TGCGCCAGCAGCTTGGTCGGGGGGTCCTACAATGAGCAGTTCTTC.